A single sample gave rise to the 21 T cell receptor beta chains below, sequenced in a study of T-cell reconstitution after alpha-beta-depleted transplantation in children. The library targeted TCRbeta and was prepared with unique molecular identifiers. TCRdb independently ran MiXCR on the PCR reads; one entry per CDR3 protein. The data contain around 200,000 distinct CDR3 sequences, about a tenth of them singletons. This material consisted of PBMCs, taken before TCRalphabeta/CD19-depleted stem cell transplant. The source of these receptors is a child in the first two years of life with acute myeloid leukemia, due to receive a stem cell transplant.

This clonotype was counted at least ten times. V usage is TRBV27 and J usage is TRBJ1-1, with 8 bases lining up with TRBD1. From germline, CDR1 is MNHEY and CDR2 SMNVEV (reference sequence). CDR3 size: 12 residues. V dropped 7 bases and J dropped 4; count of bases not matched to a gene: 2. Written as DNA, the CDR3 is TGTGCCAGCAAAACAGGGGGCACTGAAGCTTTCTTT. Its protein product is CASKTGGTEAFF.

Worth noting for this clonotype: This could be a read error, since a much larger clone is one nucleotide away. This chain joins TRBV4-3 and TRBJ2-1; no definite D call. The germline CDR1 and CDR2 sequences are LGHNA and YSLEER. This CDR3 comprises 15 residues. Written as DNA, the CDR3 is TGCACCAGCAGCCAAGATCCTCGCACCTTCAATGAGCAGTTCTTC. Translating gives CTSSQDPRTFNEQFF.

This clonotype was picked up many times. The chain combines TRBV19 with TRBJ1-1; D unresolved. This CDR3 contains 14 residues. V was shortened by 3 bases and J by 3 bases, with 11 bases between the two germline ends. Germline V gene sequence: CDR1 LNHDA, CDR2 SQIVND (reference sequence). CDR3 in amino acids: CASSIWVEDTEAFF. CDR3 bases: TGTGCCAGTAGTATCTGGGTCGAGGACACTGAAGCTTTCTTT.

This clonotype was seen at least ten times. The chain has TRBV5-1 and TRBJ2-3, with TRBD2 as a possible D gene (5 bases). V lost 2 bases, J lost 5 bases, and 12 bases lay in between. The CDR3 consists of 14 residues. Per germline, CDR1 SGHRS and CDR2 YFSETQ. The CDR3 DNA reads as TGCGCCAGCAGCTTAGGCGTGGGGAGAGATACGCAGTATTTT. Encoded protein: CASSLGVGRDTQYF.

This clonotype was recorded at least ten times. This chain links TRBV20-1 with TRBJ2-3, with a weak D call TRBD2 (6 bases). CDR1 DFQATT and CDR2 SNEGSKA come from the germline V gene (reference sequence). V lost 4 bases to trimming and J lost 0 bases, with 11 bases between them. The CDR3 length is 14 residues. The CDR3 nucleotides are TGCAGTGCTACCCCTAGCGCTAGCACAGATACGCAGTATTTT. It codes for CSATPSASTDTQYF.

This clonotype was counted at least ten times. The chain combines TRBV3-1 with TRBJ2-7, with 10 positions matching TRBD2. The length of the CDR3 is 15 residues. Germline V gives CDR1 LGHDT, CDR2 YNNKEL (reference sequence). V was pared by 4 bases and J by 4 bases, with 7 bases of the junction left unmatched. CDR3 sequence: CASSLQSSGRYEQYF. CDR3 in DNA: TGTGCCAGCAGCCTTCAATCTAGCGGGAGATACGAGCAGTACTTC.

The sample holds many counts of this clonotype. The CDR3 coding sequence is TGCGCCAGCAGCTGGGGGGGGATAGCGGGGCTTGACAATGAGCAGTTCTTC. Its protein product is CASSWGGIAGLDNEQFF. The chain carries TRBV5-1 and TRBJ2-1, with 8 bases identical to TRBD2. The V gene's germline CDR1 is SGHRS and CDR2 YFSETQ. The V and J ends lost 3 bases and 5 bases, in that order; junction bases with no gene match: 13. The CDR3 runs 17 residues.

This clonotype was seen many times. The chain employs TRBV11-2 and TRBJ1-1; weak D call: TRBD1 (5 bases). The CDR3 runs 12 residues. CDR1 and CDR2 (germline): SGHAT, FQNNGV. Trimming pared 6 bases from V and 4 bases from J, leaving 9 bases between. The DNA for the CDR3 is TGTGCCAGCAGACGGGGGGGCACTGAAGCTTTCTTT. Translated, it gives CASRRGGTEAFF.

This clonotype was found many times. This chain's CDR3 is CAISEQTGLSYNEQFF. The CDR3 region has the DNA TGTGCCATCAGTGAGCAGACAGGGTTATCCTACAATGAGCAGTTCTTC. The rearrangement uses TRBV10-3 and TRBJ2-1, with TRBD1 identical over 7 bases. V was pared by 2 bases and J by 1 base, with 5 bases of the junction left unmatched. The CDR3 runs 16 residues. Germline assignment: CDR1 ENHRY and CDR2 SYGVKD.

This clonotype was seen at least ten times. The chain employs TRBV20-1 and TRBJ1-1; D unresolved. The germline V gene encodes CDR1 DFQATT and CDR2 SNEGSKA (reference sequence). This CDR3 region has 11 residues. V was shortened by 4 bases and J by 6 bases, with 9 bases between the two germline ends. CDR3: CSANPGAEAFF. Here the CDR3 DNA reads TGCAGTGCTAACCCCGGGGCTGAAGCTTTCTTT.

The J gene is TRBJ1-5, the V gene TRBV7-9; a weak D match, TRBD1 (5 bases). The CDR3 consists of 11 residues. Germline CDR1 and CDR2: SEHNR and FQNEAQ (reference sequence). Trimming cost V 5 bases and J 9 bases, with 8 bases left between them. CDR3 residues: CASSAGGPQHF. The CDR3 nucleotides read TGTGCCAGCAGCGCCGGGGGGCCCCAGCATTTT.

This clonotype was seen at least ten times. Lacking the conserved final phenylalanine or tryptophan, this CDR3 likely reflects a read error. The limits of the CDR3 on the DNA are not certain, so only TCRdb's listed CDR3 is given. The chain carries TRBV2 and TRBJ2-3; the table's D call, TRBD1, was not checked against the DNA. CDR1 and CDR2 (germline): SNHLY, FYNNEI. The CDR3 is 13 residues long, counting both termini. The CDR3 region is CASRTLRTGPNPL.

This clonotype was counted at least ten times. The gene calls are TRBV13 and TRBJ1-2; D might be TRBD1 (5 bases). CDR1 is PRHDT and CDR2 is FYEKMQ in the germline V gene (reference sequence). This CDR3 is built from 15 residues. V was pared by 1 base and J by 4 bases, with 13 bases between. Written as DNA, the CDR3 is TGTGCCAGCAGCTTAGTCCCCGACAGTGCCTATGGCTACACCTTC. Its translation: CASSLVPDSAYGYTF.

Ten or more counts support this clonotype. J is TRBJ2-3 and V is TRBV24-1; a weak D match, TRBD2 (5 bases). CDR1 is KGHDR, CDR2 SFDVKD, per germline. This CDR3 is built from 15 residues. V lost 6 bases, J lost 2 bases, and 14 bases lay in between. CDR3 nucleotide sequence: TGTGCCACCAGTCCCGGGCTAGCCCTCACAGATACGCAGTATTTT. Translation gives CATSPGLALTDTQYF.

This clonotype has just a few counts. The V and J genes are TRBV7-9 and TRBJ1-5, with D maybe TRBD1 (6 bases). In germline, CDR1 is SEHNR, CDR2 FQNEAQ (reference sequence). V lost 3 bases and J 7 bases, leaving 13 bases between the germline ends. There are 14 residues in the CDR3. CDR3 in DNA: TGTGCCAGCAGCTTTCAGGGGATAGGGCAGCCCCAGCATTTT. This translates into CASSFQGIGQPQHF.

This clonotype was counted at least ten times. An end of the junction differs from the germline gene, which may be a read error. This sequence joins TRBV6-5 and TRBJ2-2, with D unclear. This CDR3 is built from 12 residues. Germline-derived CDR1 and CDR2 are MNHEY and SVGAGI. This CDR3 is CASSQNTWELFF. The CDR3 nucleotides are TGTGCCAGCAGTCAAAACACCTGGGAGCTGTTTTTT.

The chain combines TRBV2 with TRBJ1-2; TRBD1 matches at 8 bases. The junction had 8 bases not matched to a gene; V was cut back by 6 bases and J by 14 bases. The CDR3 has 11 amino acids. In germline, CDR1 is SNHLY, CDR2 FYNNEI. For the CDR3, the DNA is TGTGCCAGCAGCAGAGCAGGACAGGGTACCTTC. This sequence encodes CASSRAGQGTF.

The chain has TRBV28 and TRBJ1-2; D gene unclear. This CDR3 contains 14 residues. The germline CDR1 and CDR2 sequences are MDHEN and SYDVKM. The ends were cut back, 8 bases at V and 4 bases at J, with 17 bases in the middle. This CDR3 is CASALGNDIYGYTF. CDR3 bases: TGTGCCAGCGCCTTAGGGAACGACATCTATGGCTACACCTTC.

This clonotype has a count of ten or more. The rearrangement uses TRBV12-3 or TRBV12-4 and TRBJ2-1; tentatively, D is TRBD2 (6 bases). V was cut by 3 bases and J by 7 bases, with 16 bases left in between. This CDR3 is 15 amino acids long. The CDR3 coding sequence is TGTGCCAGCAGTTTTCGGCGGGATTACCAGAATGAGCAGTTCTTC. It codes for CASSFRRDYQNEQFF.

This clonotype was observed many times. This sequence joins TRBV7-9 and TRBJ2-1; TRBD1 might be the D (6 bases). CDR3 length: 14 amino acids. CDR1 is SEHNR, CDR2 FQNEAQ, per germline (reference sequence). Trimming shortened V by 7 bases and J by 0 bases, and 10 bases separated the two germline ends. CDR3 coding DNA: TGTGCCAGCAACCAGGGGAGCTCCTACAATGAGCAGTTCTTC. Translating it yields CASNQGSSYNEQFF.

This clonotype was picked up many times. CDR3 loop: CASSSPGQGARGTEAFF. In nucleotides, the CDR3 is TGTGCCAGCAGTTCCCCTGGACAGGGGGCGCGGGGCACTGAAGCTTTCTTT. This rearrangement joins TRBV12-3 or TRBV12-4 to TRBJ1-1; 11 nucleotides align to TRBD1. The CDR3 spans 17 residues. With 4 bases clipped from V and 4 bases from J, the junction kept 11 bases outside the gene matches.